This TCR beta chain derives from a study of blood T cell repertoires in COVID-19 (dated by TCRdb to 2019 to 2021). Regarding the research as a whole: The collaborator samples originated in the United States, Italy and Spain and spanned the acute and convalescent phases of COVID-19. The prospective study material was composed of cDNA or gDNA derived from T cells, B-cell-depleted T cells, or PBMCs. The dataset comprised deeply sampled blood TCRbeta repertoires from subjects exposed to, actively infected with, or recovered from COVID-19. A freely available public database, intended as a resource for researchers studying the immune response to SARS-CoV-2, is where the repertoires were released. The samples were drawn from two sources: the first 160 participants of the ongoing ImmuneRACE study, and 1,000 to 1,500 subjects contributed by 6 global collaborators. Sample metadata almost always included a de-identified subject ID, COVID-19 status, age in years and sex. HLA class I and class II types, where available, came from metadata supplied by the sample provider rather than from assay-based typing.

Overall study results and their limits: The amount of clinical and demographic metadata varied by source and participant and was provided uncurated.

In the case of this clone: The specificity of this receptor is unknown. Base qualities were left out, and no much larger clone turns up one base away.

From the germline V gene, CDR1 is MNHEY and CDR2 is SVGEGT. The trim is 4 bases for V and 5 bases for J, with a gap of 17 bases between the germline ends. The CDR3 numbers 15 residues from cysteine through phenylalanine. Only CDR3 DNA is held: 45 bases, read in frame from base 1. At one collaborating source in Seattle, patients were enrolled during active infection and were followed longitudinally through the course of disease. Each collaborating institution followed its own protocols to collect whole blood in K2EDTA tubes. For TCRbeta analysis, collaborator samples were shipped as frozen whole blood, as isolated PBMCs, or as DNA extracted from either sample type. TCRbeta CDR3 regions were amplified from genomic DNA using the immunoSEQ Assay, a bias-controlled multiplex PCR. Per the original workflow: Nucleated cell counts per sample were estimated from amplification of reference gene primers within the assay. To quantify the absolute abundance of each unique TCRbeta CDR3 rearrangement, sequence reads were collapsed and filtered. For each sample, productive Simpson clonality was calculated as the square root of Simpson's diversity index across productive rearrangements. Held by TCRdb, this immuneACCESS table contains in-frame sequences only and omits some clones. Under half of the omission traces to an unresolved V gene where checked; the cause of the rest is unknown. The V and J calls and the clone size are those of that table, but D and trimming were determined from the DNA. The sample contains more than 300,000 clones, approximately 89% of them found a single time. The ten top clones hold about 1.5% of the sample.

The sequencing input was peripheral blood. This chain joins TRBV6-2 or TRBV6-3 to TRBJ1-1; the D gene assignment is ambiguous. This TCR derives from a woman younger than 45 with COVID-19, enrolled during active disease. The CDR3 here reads CASSSDSSLSTEAFF. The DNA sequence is TGTGCCAGCAGTTCGGACTCCTCCCTGTCAACTGAAGCTTTCTTT.